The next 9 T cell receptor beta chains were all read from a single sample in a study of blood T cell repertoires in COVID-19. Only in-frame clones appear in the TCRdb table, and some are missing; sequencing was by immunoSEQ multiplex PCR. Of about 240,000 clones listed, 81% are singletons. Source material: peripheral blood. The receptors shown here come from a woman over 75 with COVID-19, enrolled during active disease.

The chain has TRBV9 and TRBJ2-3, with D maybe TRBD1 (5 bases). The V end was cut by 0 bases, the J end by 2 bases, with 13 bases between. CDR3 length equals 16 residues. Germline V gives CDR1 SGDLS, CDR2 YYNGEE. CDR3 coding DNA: TGTGCCAGCAGCGTAGGGTTAACAGGTTTCACAGATACGCAGTATTTT. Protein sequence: CASSVGLTGFTDTQYF.

The CDR3 sequence is CASAPGAKGNTIYF. In DNA form, the CDR3 reads TGTGCCAGCGCGCCAGGGGCGAAAGGAAACACCATATATTTT. This sequence joins TRBV28 and TRBJ1-3; D perhaps matches TRBD1 (6 bases). The CDR3 covers 14 residues. CDR1 MDHEN and CDR2 SYDVKM come from the germline V gene. The ends were cut back, 8 bases at V and 4 bases at J, with 15 bases in the middle.

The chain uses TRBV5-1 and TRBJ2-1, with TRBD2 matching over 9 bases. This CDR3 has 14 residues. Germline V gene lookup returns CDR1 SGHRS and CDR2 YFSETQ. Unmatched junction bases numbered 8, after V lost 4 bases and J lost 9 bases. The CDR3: CASSLIAGAGEQFF. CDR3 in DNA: TGCGCCAGCAGCCTGATAGCGGGAGCGGGTGAGCAGTTCTTC.

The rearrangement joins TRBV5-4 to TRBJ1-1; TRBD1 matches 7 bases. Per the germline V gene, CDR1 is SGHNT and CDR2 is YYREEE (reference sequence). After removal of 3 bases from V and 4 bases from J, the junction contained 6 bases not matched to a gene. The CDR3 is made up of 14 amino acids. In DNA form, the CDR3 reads TGTGCCAGCAGCTACCAGACAGGGCCCACTGAAGCTTTCTTT. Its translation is CASSYQTGPTEAFF.

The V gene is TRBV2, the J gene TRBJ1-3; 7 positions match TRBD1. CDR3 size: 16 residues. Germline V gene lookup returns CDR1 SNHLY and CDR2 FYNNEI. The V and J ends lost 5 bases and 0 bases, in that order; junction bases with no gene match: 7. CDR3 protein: CASSFQGEVSGNTIYF. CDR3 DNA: TGTGCCAGCAGTTTTCAGGGGGAAGTCTCTGGAAACACCATATATTTT.

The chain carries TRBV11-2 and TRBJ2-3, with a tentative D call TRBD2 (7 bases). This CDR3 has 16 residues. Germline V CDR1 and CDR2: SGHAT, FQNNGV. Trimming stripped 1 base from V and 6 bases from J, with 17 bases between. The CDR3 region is CASSLGGGRGKDTQYF. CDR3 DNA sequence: TGTGCCAGCAGCTTAGGCGGGGGCCGGGGGAAGGATACGCAGTATTTT. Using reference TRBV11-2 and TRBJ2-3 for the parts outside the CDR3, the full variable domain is EAGVAQSPRYKIIEKRQSVAFWCNPISGHATLYWYQQILGQGPKLLIQFQNNGVVDDSQLPKDRFSAERLKGVDSTLKIQPAKLEDSAVYLCASSLGGGRGKDTQYFGPGTRLTVL.

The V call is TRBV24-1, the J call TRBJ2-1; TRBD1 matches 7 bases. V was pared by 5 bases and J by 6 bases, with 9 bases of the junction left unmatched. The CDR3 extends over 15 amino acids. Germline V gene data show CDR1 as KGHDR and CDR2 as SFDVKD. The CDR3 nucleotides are TGTGCCACCAGTGCCCCAGGGGGTAAACTCAATGAGCAGTTCTTC. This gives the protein CATSAPGGKLNEQFF.

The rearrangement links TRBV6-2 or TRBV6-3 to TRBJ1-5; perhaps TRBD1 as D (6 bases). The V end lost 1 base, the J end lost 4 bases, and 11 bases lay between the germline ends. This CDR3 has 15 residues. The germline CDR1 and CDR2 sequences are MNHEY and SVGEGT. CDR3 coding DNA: TGTGCCAGCAGTTACTTCGACAGGAGAAATCAGCCCCAGCATTTT. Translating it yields CASSYFDRRNQPQHF.

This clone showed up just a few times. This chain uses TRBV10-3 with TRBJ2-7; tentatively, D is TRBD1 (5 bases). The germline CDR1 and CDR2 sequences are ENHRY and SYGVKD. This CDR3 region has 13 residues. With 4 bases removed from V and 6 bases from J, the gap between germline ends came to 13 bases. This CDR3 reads CAISGTGLAEQYF. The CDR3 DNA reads TGTGCCATCAGTGGCACAGGTCTGGCCGAGCAGTACTTC.